The rows below give T cell receptor beta chains drawn from one sample of a study of type 1 regulatory T cells. Their antigens remain unidentified. TCRdb ran MiXCR on the reads and lists one entry per CDR3 protein. The profile shows thousands of distinct CDR3 sequences, about 33% of them singletons. Input material: cultured type 1 regulatory T (Tr1) cells, either the whole culture or a sorted fraction (not recorded which). Every receptor here comes from a human donor in good health. The CDR3 runs from the conserved cysteine through the conserved F or W. D genes are given only for firm matches. The size of a clone is reported for some rows only, either as once, few or many, or as a class for expanded clones.

v_gene: TRBV6-1
d_gene: TRBD2
j_gene: TRBJ2-7
abundance: many
CDR3nt: TGTGCCAGCTACGGGACTAGCGGACCACTCGAGCAGTACTTC
CDR3aa: CASYGTSGPLEQYF

v_gene: TRBV28
d_gene: TRBD1
j_gene: TRBJ2-7
abundance: medium-sized
CDR3nt: TGTGCCAGCAGTTCCACAGGGGGCGGCTACGAGCAGTACTTC
CDR3aa: CASSSTGGGYEQYF

v_gene: TRBV7-2
d_gene: TRBD1
j_gene: TRBJ1-5
abundance: medium-sized
CDR3nt: TGTGCCAGCAGCCAGGGACAGCCCCCCACGCCCCAGCATTTT
CDR3aa: CASSQGQPPTPQHF

v_gene: TRBV11-1
d_gene: TRBD1
j_gene: TRBJ2-1
abundance: few
CDR3nt: TGTGCCAGCAGCCAACGAGCGGACAGGGGATACAATGAGCAGTTCTTC
CDR3aa: CASSQRADRGYNEQFF

v_gene: TRBV7-9
d_gene: TRBD2
j_gene: TRBJ2-7
abundance: medium-sized
CDR3nt: TGTGCCAGCAGCTTAGCGGGAGGGAACCACGAGCAGTACTTC
CDR3aa: CASSLAGGNHEQYF

v_gene: TRBV18
d_gene: .
j_gene: TRBJ2-1
abundance: medium-sized
CDR3nt: TGTGCCAGCTCCCCGGGGCTCAGCCATGAGCAGTTCTTC
CDR3aa: CASSPGLSHEQFF

v_gene: TRBV4-2
d_gene: .
j_gene: TRBJ2-6
abundance: .
CDR3nt: TGTGCCAGCAGCCAAGAGCCAGCTGGGGCCAACGTCCTGACTTTC
CDR3aa: CASSQEPAGANVLTF

v_gene: TRBV3-1
d_gene: .
j_gene: TRBJ1-2
abundance: .
CDR3nt: TGTGCCAGCAGCCAAAGGAACCGTATACAGGGAAGTGGCTACACCTTC
CDR3aa: CASSQRNRIQGSGYTF

v_gene: TRBV6-1
d_gene: .
j_gene: TRBJ2-7
abundance: few
CDR3nt: TGTGCCAGCAGTGAACCGTACGAGCAGTACTTC
CDR3aa: CASSEPYEQYF

v_gene: TRBV28
d_gene: .
j_gene: TRBJ1-1
abundance: medium-sized
CDR3nt: TGTGCCAGCAGCCGAGGGACCACTGAAGCTTTCTTT
CDR3aa: CASSRGTTEAFF

v_gene: TRBV7-2
d_gene: TRBD1
j_gene: TRBJ2-5
abundance: few
CDR3nt: TGTGCCAGCACAGGGGGCGGGGAGACCCAGTACTTC
CDR3aa: CASTGGGETQYF

v_gene: TRBV3-1
d_gene: .
j_gene: TRBJ2-2
abundance: few
CDR3nt: TGTGCCAGCAGGAGGGGAAACACCGGGGAGCTGTTTTTT
CDR3aa: CASRRGNTGELFF

v_gene: TRBV27
d_gene: TRBD2
j_gene: TRBJ2-2
abundance: few
CDR3nt: TGTGCCAGCAGTCCGATAGCGGGAGCTCCCCCCGGGGAGCTGTTTTTT
CDR3aa: CASSPIAGAPPGELFF

v_gene: TRBV19
d_gene: TRBD1
j_gene: TRBJ2-2
abundance: .
CDR3nt: TGTGCCAGTAAACCGGGACAGGCGAGAACCGGGGAGCTGTTTTTT
CDR3aa: CASKPGQARTGELFF

v_gene: TRBV11-2
d_gene: .
j_gene: TRBJ2-1
abundance: .
CDR3nt: TGTGCCAGCAGCTGGGGGGGGGGCTTTTCCTACAATGAGCAGTTCTTC
CDR3aa: CASSWGGGFSYNEQFF

v_gene: TRBV4-3
d_gene: .
j_gene: TRBJ1-5
abundance: many
CDR3nt: TGCGCCAGCAGCCAAGAAGTAGGAGGGGGTTTCAATCAGCCCCAGCATTTT
CDR3aa: CASSQEVGGGFNQPQHF

v_gene: TRBV19
d_gene: TRBD2
j_gene: TRBJ2-2
abundance: .
CDR3nt: TGTGCCAGTAGGATGTCCGGGACTAGCGGTACCGGGGAGCTGTTTTTT
CDR3aa: CASRMSGTSGTGELFF

v_gene: TRBV7-2
d_gene: TRBD1
j_gene: TRBJ1-1
abundance: once
CDR3nt: TGTGCCAACAGCTTAGTCTTCGGGACAGGGGCTGAAGCTTTCTTT
CDR3aa: CANSLVFGTGAEAFF

v_gene: TRBV15
d_gene: .
j_gene: TRBJ2-7
abundance: .
CDR3nt: TGTGCCACCAGCAGAGACAGTAAACCCTACGAGCAGTACTTC
CDR3aa: CATSRDSKPYEQYF

v_gene: TRBV5-6
d_gene: .
j_gene: TRBJ2-7
abundance: few
CDR3nt: TGTGCCAGCAGCTTGCCTCGAGGCTACGAGCAGTACTTC
CDR3aa: CASSLPRGYEQYF

v_gene: TRBV13
d_gene: .
j_gene: TRBJ2-3
abundance: .
CDR3nt: TGTGCCAGCAGCTTAGTGCGCGGCGATACGCAGTATTTT
CDR3aa: CASSLVRGDTQYF

v_gene: TRBV9
d_gene: .
j_gene: TRBJ2-7
abundance: .
CDR3nt: TGTGCCAGCAGCCCATTCGCGGACTCCTACGAGCAGTACTTC
CDR3aa: CASSPFADSYEQYF

v_gene: TRBV11-2
d_gene: .
j_gene: TRBJ2-2
abundance: few
CDR3nt: TGTGCCAGCAGCTTGTTAGGGACGGTTAACACCGGGGAGCTGTTTTTT
CDR3aa: CASSLLGTVNTGELFF

v_gene: TRBV5-1
d_gene: TRBD2
j_gene: TRBJ2-2
abundance: many
CDR3nt: TGCGCCAGCAGCTTGGACACTAGCGGCACCGGGGAGCTGTTTTTT
CDR3aa: CASSLDTSGTGELFF

v_gene: TRBV6-5
d_gene: .
j_gene: TRBJ2-7
abundance: few
CDR3nt: TGTGCCAGCAGAGCACCTCCAGGGGGGAACGAGCAGTACTTC
CDR3aa: CASRAPPGGNEQYF

v_gene: TRBV6-5
d_gene: .
j_gene: TRBJ1-2
abundance: many
CDR3nt: TGTGCCAGCAGACATCCCACAGGGAACTATGGCTACACCTTC
CDR3aa: CASRHPTGNYGYTF

v_gene: TRBV9
d_gene: .
j_gene: TRBJ1-1
abundance: medium-sized
CDR3nt: TGTGCCAGCAGCGTACGGGAGGGTTTGGAAGCTTTCTTT
CDR3aa: CASSVREGLEAFF

v_gene: TRBV28
d_gene: .
j_gene: TRBJ1-2
abundance: .
CDR3nt: TGTGCCAGCAGCTCAGGCGGAATTGGGGGCTACACCTTC
CDR3aa: CASSSGGIGGYTF

v_gene: TRBV30
d_gene: TRBD2
j_gene: TRBJ2-1
abundance: few
CDR3nt: TGTGCCTGGAGTAACTTCCCGGGAGGGCCTGGTGAGCAGTTCTTC
CDR3aa: CAWSNFPGGPGEQFF

v_gene: TRBV28
d_gene: .
j_gene: TRBJ2-1
abundance: medium-sized
CDR3nt: TGTGCCAGCAGCCGATGGGATGAGCAGTTCTTC
CDR3aa: CASSRWDEQFF

v_gene: TRBV6-5
d_gene: .
j_gene: TRBJ2-2
abundance: few
CDR3nt: TGTGCCAGCAGAGGGGGGAGCGGAAACACCGGGGAGCTGTTTTTT
CDR3aa: CASRGGSGNTGELFF

v_gene: TRBV20-1
d_gene: .
j_gene: TRBJ1-1
abundance: medium-sized
CDR3nt: TGCAGTGCTAGAGCCCCCCAGGAGGCCACTGAAGCTTTCTTT
CDR3aa: CSARAPQEATEAFF

v_gene: TRBV6-1
d_gene: TRBD1
j_gene: TRBJ2-5
abundance: few
CDR3nt: TGTGCCAGCAGTGAGGGACAGTCGTGGTCTGAGACCCAGTACTTC
CDR3aa: CASSEGQSWSETQYF

v_gene: TRBV6-1
d_gene: .
j_gene: TRBJ1-5
abundance: few
CDR3nt: TGTGCCAGCAGTGGACAGCCCAATCAGCCCCAGCATTTT
CDR3aa: CASSGQPNQPQHF

v_gene: TRBV28
d_gene: .
j_gene: TRBJ2-6
abundance: few
CDR3nt: TGTGCCAGCAGGGGAGGGGGTACTGGGGCCAACGTCCTGACTTTC
CDR3aa: CASRGGGTGANVLTF

v_gene: TRBV20-1
d_gene: TRBD1
j_gene: TRBJ1-2
abundance: .
CDR3nt: TGCAGTGCTTCAGATCAGACAGGGCACGGCTACACCTTC
CDR3aa: CSASDQTGHGYTF